This T cell receptor beta chain originates from a study of shared clonotypes between healthy human individuals. In germline, CDR1 is MNHEY, CDR2 SVGAGI. This CDR3 has 15 amino acids. Trimming stripped 5 bases from V and 1 base from J, with 15 bases between. The assay was run at deep level. On sorted subsets, replicate PCRs used 200 ng DNA, or about 30,000 T cell genomes. Method: immunoSEQ multiplex PCR; TCRdb's copy keeps in-frame clones and lacks some. The repertoire has roughly 700,000 clones, around 74% of them found once; the top ten carry 1.5% to 2%. Only a few counts were recorded for this clone.

This sequence joins TRBV6-5 and TRBJ2-7; D call uncertain. This clonotype originated in a woman aged 25 to 39 in good health. The sample consisted of memory CD4+ T cells sorted from blood. Specified subset: CD45RA-negative fraction. CDR3 region: CASSPPGRLSYEQYF. DNA of the CDR3: TGTGCCAGCAGTCCCCCGGGCAGGCTATCCTACGAGCAGTACTTC.